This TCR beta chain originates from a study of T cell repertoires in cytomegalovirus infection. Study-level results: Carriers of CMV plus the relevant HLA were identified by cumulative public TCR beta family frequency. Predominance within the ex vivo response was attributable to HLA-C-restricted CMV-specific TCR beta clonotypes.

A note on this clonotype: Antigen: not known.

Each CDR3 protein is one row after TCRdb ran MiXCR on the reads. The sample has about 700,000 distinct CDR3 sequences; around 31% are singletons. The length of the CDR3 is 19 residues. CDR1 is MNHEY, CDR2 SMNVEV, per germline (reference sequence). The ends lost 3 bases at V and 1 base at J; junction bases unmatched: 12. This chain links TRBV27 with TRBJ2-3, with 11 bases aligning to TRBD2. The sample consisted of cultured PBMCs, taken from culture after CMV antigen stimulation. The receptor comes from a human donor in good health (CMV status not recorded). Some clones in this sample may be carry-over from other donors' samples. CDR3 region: CASSLGDPGLAAGTDTQYF. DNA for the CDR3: TGTGCCAGCAGTTTGGGCGACCCGGGACTAGCGGCAGGCACAGATACGCAGTATTTT.